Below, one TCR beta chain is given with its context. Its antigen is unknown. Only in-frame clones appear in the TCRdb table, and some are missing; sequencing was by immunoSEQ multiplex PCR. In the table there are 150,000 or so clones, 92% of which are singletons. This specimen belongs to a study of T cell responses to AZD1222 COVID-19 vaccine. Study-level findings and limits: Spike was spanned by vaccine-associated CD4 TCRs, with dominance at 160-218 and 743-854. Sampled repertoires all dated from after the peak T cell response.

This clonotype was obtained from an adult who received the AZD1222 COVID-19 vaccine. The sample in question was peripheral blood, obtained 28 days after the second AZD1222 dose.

The CDR3 spells CASTGQGADTIYF. DNA of the CDR3: TGTGCCAGCACGGGACAGGGCGCAGACACCATATATTTT. The rearrangement uses TRBV7-9 and TRBJ1-3; 9 bases agree with TRBD1. CDR3 length: 13 residues. Trimming at V came to 7 bases and at J to 8 bases, leaving 6 bases not matched to a gene. Germline V gives CDR1 SEHNR, CDR2 FQNEAQ (reference sequence). Combining the CDR3 with reference TRBV7-9 and TRBJ1-3 gives the whole variable domain DTGVSQNPRHKITKRGQNVTFRCDPISEHNRLYWYRQTLGQGPEFLTYFQNEAQLEKSRLLSDRFSAERPKGSFSTLEIQRTEQGDSAMYLCASTGQGADTIYFGEGSWLTVV.